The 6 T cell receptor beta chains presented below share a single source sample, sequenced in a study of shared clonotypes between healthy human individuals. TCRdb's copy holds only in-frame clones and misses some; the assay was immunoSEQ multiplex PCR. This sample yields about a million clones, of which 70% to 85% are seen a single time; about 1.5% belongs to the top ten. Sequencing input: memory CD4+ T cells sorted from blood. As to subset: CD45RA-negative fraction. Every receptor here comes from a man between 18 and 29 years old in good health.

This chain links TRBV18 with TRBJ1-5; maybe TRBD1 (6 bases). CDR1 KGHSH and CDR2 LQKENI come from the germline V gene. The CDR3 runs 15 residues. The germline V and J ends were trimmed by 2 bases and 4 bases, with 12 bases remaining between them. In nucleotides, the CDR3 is TGTGCCAGCTCACCAACAGGGAACTTTAATCAGCCCCAGCATTTT. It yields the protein CASSPTGNFNQPQHF.

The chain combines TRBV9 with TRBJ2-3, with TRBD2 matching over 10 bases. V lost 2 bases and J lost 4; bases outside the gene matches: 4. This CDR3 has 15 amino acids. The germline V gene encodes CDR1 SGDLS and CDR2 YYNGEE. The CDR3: CASSVSSGSPDTQYF. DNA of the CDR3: TGTGCCAGCAGCGTCTCTAGCGGGAGTCCAGATACGCAGTATTTT.

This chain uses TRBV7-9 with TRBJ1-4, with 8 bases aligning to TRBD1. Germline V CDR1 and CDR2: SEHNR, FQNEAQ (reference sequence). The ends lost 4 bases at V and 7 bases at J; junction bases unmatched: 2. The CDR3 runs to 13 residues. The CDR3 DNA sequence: TGTGCCAGCAGCTACGGACAGGGTGAAAAACTGTTTTTT. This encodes CASSYGQGEKLFF. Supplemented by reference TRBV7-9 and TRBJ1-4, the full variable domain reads DTGVSQNPRHKITKRGQNVTFRCDPISEHNRLYWYRQTLGQGPEFLTYFQNEAQLEKSRLLSDRFSAERPKGSFSTLEIQRTEQGDSAMYLCASSYGQGEKLFFGSGTQLSVL.

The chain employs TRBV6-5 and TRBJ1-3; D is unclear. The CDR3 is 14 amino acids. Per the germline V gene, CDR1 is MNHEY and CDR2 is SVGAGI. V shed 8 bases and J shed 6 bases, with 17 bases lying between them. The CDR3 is CASWQLGGENTIYF. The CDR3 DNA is TGTGCCAGCTGGCAATTGGGTGGAGAAAACACCATATATTTT.

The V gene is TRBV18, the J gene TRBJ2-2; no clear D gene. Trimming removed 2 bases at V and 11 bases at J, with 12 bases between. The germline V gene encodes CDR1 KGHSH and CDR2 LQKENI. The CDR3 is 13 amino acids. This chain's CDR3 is CASSPSLSPELFF. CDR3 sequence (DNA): TGTGCCAGCTCACCATCACTGTCACCCGAGCTGTTTTTT.

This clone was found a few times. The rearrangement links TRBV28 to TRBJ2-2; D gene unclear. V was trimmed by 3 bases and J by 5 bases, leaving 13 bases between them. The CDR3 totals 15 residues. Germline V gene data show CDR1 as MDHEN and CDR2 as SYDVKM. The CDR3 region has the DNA TGTGCCAGCAGTTTGGTTTTCGGTGGGACCGGGGAGCTGTTTTTT. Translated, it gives CASSLVFGGTGELFF. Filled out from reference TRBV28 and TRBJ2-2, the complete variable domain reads DVKVTQSSRYLVKRTGEKVFLECVQDMDHENMFWYRQDPGLGLRLIYFSYDVKMKEKGDIPEGYSVSREKKERFSLILESASTNQTSMYLCASSLVFGGTGELFFGEGSRLTVL.